One T cell receptor (beta chain) is described in this entry. The sample is drawn from a study of read filtering for tumor transcriptome and immune sequencing. Study summary: IR-seq gave about 3.5 to 11 million TCR reads per sample; RNA-seq gave about 75 to 1,300.

The library was built from 400 to 500 ng RNA with molecular barcoded adaptors for alpha/delta and beta/gamma chains. TCRdb re-called the reads with MiXCR, one entry per CDR3 protein. This sample has around 35,000 distinct CDR3 sequences, with roughly 13% found just once. V lost 2 bases, J lost 11 bases, and 12 bases lay in between. The CDR3 is made up of 12 amino acids. The germline gives CDR1 MDHEN, CDR2 SYDVKM. The sequence derives from a donor at least 40 years old with multiple myeloma. The sequenced sample consisted of a population of CD138-negative cells sorted from bone marrow. The chain is built from TRBV28 and TRBJ1-1, with D maybe TRBD1 (6 bases). The CDR3 is CASSLDRTEAFF. CDR3 coding DNA: TGTGCCAGCAGTTTAGATCGGACAGAGGCTTTCTTT.